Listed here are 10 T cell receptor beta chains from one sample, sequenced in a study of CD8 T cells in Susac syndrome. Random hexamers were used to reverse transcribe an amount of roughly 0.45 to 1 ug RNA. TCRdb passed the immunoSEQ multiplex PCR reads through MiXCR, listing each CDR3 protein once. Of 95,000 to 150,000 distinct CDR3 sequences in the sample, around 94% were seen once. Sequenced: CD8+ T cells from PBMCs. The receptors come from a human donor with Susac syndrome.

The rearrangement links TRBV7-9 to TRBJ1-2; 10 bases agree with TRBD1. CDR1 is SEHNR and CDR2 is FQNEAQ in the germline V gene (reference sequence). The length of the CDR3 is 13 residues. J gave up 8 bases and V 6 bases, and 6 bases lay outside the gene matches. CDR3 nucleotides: TGTGCCAGCAGTCGACAGGGGGCTGAAGGCTACACCTTC. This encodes CASSRQGAEGYTF.

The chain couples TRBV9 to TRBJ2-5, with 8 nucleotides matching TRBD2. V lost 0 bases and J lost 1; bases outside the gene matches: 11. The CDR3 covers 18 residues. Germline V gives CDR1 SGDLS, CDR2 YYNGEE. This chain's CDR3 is CASSVGSGAGGPQETQYF. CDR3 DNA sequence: TGTGCCAGCAGCGTAGGTTCAGGGGCGGGGGGCCCCCAAGAGACCCAGTACTTC. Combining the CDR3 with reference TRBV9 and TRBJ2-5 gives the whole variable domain DSGVTQTPKHLITATGQRVTLRCSPRSGDLSVYWYQQSLDQGLQFLIQYYNGEERAKGNILERFSAQQFPDLHSELNLSSLELGDSALYFCASSVGSGAGGPQETQYFGPGTRLLVL.

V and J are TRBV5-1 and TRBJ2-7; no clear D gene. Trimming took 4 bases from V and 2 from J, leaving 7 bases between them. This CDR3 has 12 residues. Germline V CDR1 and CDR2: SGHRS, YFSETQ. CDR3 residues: CASSTNAYEQYF. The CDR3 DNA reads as TGCGCCAGCAGCACTAACGCCTACGAGCAGTACTTC.

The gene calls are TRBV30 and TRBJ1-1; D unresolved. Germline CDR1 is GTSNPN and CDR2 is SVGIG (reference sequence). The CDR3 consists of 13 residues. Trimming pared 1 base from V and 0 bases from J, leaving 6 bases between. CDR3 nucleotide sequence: TGTGCCTGGAGTGCAGGTCTGAACACTGAAGCTTTCTTT. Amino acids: CAWSAGLNTEAFF.

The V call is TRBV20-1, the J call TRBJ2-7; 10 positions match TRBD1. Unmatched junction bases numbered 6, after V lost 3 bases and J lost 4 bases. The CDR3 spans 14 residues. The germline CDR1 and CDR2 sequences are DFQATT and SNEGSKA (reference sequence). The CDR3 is CSARETGGGYEQYF. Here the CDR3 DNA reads TGCAGTGCTAGGGAGACAGGGGGCGGGTACGAGCAGTACTTC.

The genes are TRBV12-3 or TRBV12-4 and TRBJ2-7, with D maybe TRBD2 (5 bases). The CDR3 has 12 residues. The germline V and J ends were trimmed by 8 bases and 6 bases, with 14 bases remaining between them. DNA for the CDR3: TGTGCCAGCCGTACCGGGGAAGGCGAGCAGTACTTC. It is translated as CASRTGEGEQYF.

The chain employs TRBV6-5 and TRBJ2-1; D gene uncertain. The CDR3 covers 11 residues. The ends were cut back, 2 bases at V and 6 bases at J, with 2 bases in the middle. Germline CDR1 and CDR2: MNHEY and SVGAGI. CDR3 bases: TGTGCCAGCAGTTACGGCAATGAGCAGTTCTTC. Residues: CASSYGNEQFF.

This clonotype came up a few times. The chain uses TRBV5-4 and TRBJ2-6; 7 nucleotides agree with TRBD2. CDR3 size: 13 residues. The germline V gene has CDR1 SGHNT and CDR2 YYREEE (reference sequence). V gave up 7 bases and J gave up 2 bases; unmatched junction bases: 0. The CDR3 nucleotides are TGTGCCAGCCGGGGGGCTGGGGCCAACGTCCTGACTTTC. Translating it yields CASRGAGANVLTF.

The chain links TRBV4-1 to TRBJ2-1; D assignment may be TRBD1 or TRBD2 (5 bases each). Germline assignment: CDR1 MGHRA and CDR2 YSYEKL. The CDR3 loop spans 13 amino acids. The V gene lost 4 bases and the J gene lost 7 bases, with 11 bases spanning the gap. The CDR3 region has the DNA TGCGCCAGCAGCCCCCCGGGGCGAAATGAGCAGTTCTTC. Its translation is CASSPPGRNEQFF.

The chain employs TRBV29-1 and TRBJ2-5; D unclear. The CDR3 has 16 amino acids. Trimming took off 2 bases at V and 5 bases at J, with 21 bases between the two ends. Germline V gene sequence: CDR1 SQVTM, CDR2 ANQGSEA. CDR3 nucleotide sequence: TGCAGCGTTGAAAACATACTATCCTCGCAGCCGGAGACCCAGTACTTC. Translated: CSVENILSSQPETQYF. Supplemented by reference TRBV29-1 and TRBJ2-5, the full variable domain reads SAVISQKPSRDICQRGTSLTIQCQVDSQVTMMFWYRQQPGQSLTLIATANQGSEATYESGFVIDKFPISRPNLTFSTLTVSNMSPEDSSIYLCSVENILSSQPETQYFGPGTRLLVL.